This TCR beta chain appears in the sequencing data of a study of blood T cells in healthy people across ages (dated by TCRdb to about 2015). Broadly, across the study: In model experiments, template switching captured roughly one uniquely barcoded TCR beta cDNA molecule for every two T cells. To avoid experimental bias, donors of different ages were spread randomly across the sequencing lanes. To track age-related changes in TCR beta repertoire diversity, the study relied on deep sequencing normalized with unique cDNA molecular identifiers. Two additional independent replicas of 1 million unique cDNA reads from the same blood draw were analyzed for two donors (one aged 18 to 30 and one aged 80 or older). Four age groups were formed from the donors: young (average about 17 years), middle-aged (more than 35), aged (roughly 56) and long-lived (around 80). Study-wide conclusions, independent of this receptor: Estimates of total diversity based on one million sequenced T cells were considered lower bounds and underestimates. Compared with the aged group, the long-lived group had more naive CD4+ T cells, fewer expanded clones and increased TCR diversity, suggesting age selection. Bulk unsorted PBMC profiling prevented conclusive comparison of naive and antigen-experienced compartments. The CMV infection status of donors was not known, potentially confounding age-related changes in expanded clonotypes. There was a strong correlation between observed TCR beta diversity and the percentage of naive T cells measured by flow cytometry. Observed TCR beta diversity per million T cells fell roughly linearly with age, and a significant reduction was already apparent by age around 40.

About this clonotype itself: Its antigen remains unidentified. At one end the junction does not follow the germline gene, possibly because of a read error.

The CDR3 covers 14 residues, taking in both the cysteine and the phenylalanine. Only the CDR3 DNA is retained, 42 bases long and in frame from the first base. The germline V gene encodes CDR1 SGHTA and CDR2 FQGTGA. Systemically healthy Caucasian individuals from Russia, 35 to 40 in total and aged 6 to 90 years, were included as donors. Around 10 milliliters of peripheral blood were collected from each donor into EDTA-treated Vacutainer tubes. Ficoll-Paque density-gradient centrifugation was used to isolate PBMCs, with at least 6 million per sample. Trizol reagent was used to extract total RNA from PBMCs, with at least 5 micrograms per sample. For every donor, an aliquot of PBMCs went through flow cytometry to measure the percentages of naive CD45RAhigh/CD27high T cells. Receptor libraries were prepared by 5' RACE. Sequenced on an Illumina HiSeq 2500. A second roughly 6 to 12 cycle PCR used a sample-barcoded 5' primer and a J-beta primer mix. A unique molecular identifier was introduced onto each TCR beta cDNA molecule by a template-switch 5' adaptor carrying 12 random nucleotides. Each sample yielded at least 3 million CDR3-containing paired-end reads. First-strand cDNA was synthesized from all RNA with the Mint cDNA synthesis kit, primed by a TRBC-specific oligonucleotide. Following uracil-DNA glycosylase treatment, a first 18-cycle PCR with universal primers M1SS and BC2_uni_R was performed on all cDNA. As for how the authors treated the data: Each sample was normalized by randomly selecting 1 million high-quality reads, each carrying a distinct molecular identifier. Instead of being binned into consensus sequences, reads with shared molecular identifiers were discarded. MiTCR, run with a Q25 quality threshold and the strictest error-elimination algorithm, handled CDR3 identification, clonotype clustering and error correction. A nonparametric unseen species model with Euler transformation was used to estimate a lower bound on total TCR beta diversity. TCRdb took the public reads, trimmed them with fastp at Q25, ran MiXCR for clone calling and kept in-frame beta chains. Rows with one shared CDR3 protein collapse into an entry with the most common genes and DNA. TCRdb's processing, not the authors' own work, is the source of the V and J calls. The sample table holds 590,000 or so distinct CDR3 sequences, of which 25% to 35% were seen once. Of the sample, 15% to 18% is held by the ten largest clones.

This TCR was sampled from a woman aged 80 or over in good health. This receptor chain uses TRBV7-3 and TRBJ2-3; a tentative D match to TRBD2 spans 6 bases. Sequencing was performed on blood. The bases read TGTGCCTGCAGCCTAAGCGGGTGGGGGGATACGCAGTATTTT. Translated, this gives CACSLSGWGDTQYF.